This TCR beta chain stems from a study of T cells in Graves' hyperthyroidism and ophthalmopathy. This CDR3 comprises 15 residues. Trimming cost V 5 bases and J 5 bases, with 18 bases left between them. The germline V gene has CDR1 LNHDA and CDR2 SQIVND (reference sequence). This clonotype was seen once. TCR beta CDR3 sequences were amplified from RNA transcripts. First-round RT-PCR with HTBI primers amplified the TCR CDR3 region. Each CDR3 protein is one row after TCRdb ran MiXCR on the multiplex PCR reads. The sample lists roughly 740,000 distinct CDR3 sequences, 16% occurring once. This sequence was found in a man between 18 and 29 years old with Graves' hyperthyroidism. This sequence joins TRBV19 and TRBJ1-2; perhaps TRBD1 as D (5 bases). Material: blood. The CDR3 loop is CASSGRGREIYGYTF. The CDR3 DNA is TGTGCCAGTAGTGGACGGGGCAGAGAAATTTATGGCTACACCTTC. Looking up the rest from reference TRBV19 and TRBJ1-2 gives the full variable domain: DGGITQSPKYLFRKEGQNVTLSCEQNLNHDAMYWYRQDPGQGLRLIYYSQIVNDFQKGDIAEGYSVSREKKESFPLTVTSAQKNPTAFYLCASSGRGREIYGYTFGSGTRLTVV.